What follows are 17 T cell receptor beta chains derived from one specimen sequenced in a study of T-cell reconstitution after alpha-beta-depleted transplantation in children. Unique molecular identifiers were incorporated during preparation of the TCRbeta library. TCRdb re-called the PCR reads with MiXCR, one entry per CDR3 protein. The table shows some 550,000 distinct CDR3 sequences, with under 25% occurring only once. The starting material was PBMCs, mostly from graft donor cells, obtained 360 days after TCRalphabeta/CD19-depleted stem cell transplant. These receptor sequences come from a boy younger than two who had a stem cell transplant for acute myeloid leukemia, so the T cells may come from the graft donor.

The sample holds a few counts of this clonotype. The chain links TRBV7-2 to TRBJ2-3; 7 bases match TRBD2. The V and J ends lost 3 bases and 1 base, in that order; junction bases with no gene match: 7. Germline CDR1 and CDR2: SGHTA and FQGNSA. This CDR3 is 16 amino acids long. The CDR3 sequence: CASSFGGTTRTDTQYF. The CDR3 nucleotides read TGTGCCAGCAGCTTCGGTGGGACTACCCGCACAGATACGCAGTATTTT.

This clonotype came up a few times. The V and J genes are TRBV4-1 and TRBJ2-5; no firm D call. Germline V gene lookup returns CDR1 MGHRA and CDR2 YSYEKL. CDR3 length: 13 residues. Trimming shortened V by 0 bases and J by 5 bases, and 7 bases separated the two germline ends. The CDR3: CASSQESYETQYF. Here the CDR3 DNA reads TGCGCCAGCAGCCAAGAGTCCTACGAGACCCAGTACTTC.

The chain uses TRBV6-1 and TRBJ1-5; 7 bases match TRBD1. The germline CDR1 and CDR2 sequences are MNHNS and SASEGT. This CDR3 comprises 13 residues. The J segment lost 6 bases and the V segment lost 7 bases, leaving 6 bases of the junction unmatched. The CDR3 here is CASKLTGSQPQHF. The CDR3 DNA reads TGTGCCAGCAAATTGACAGGGAGTCAGCCCCAGCATTTT.

This clonotype occurred a few times. The chain has TRBV29-1 and TRBJ1-1; 9 nucleotides align to TRBD1. CDR1 is SQVTM and CDR2 is ANQGSEA in the germline V gene. With V trimmed by 4 bases and J by 4 bases, 10 bases remained unmatched. CDR3 length equals 15 residues. CDR3 amino acids: CSVGPTGGAGTEAFF. CDR3 bases: TGCAGCGTTGGGCCCACAGGGGGCGCGGGCACTGAAGCTTTCTTT.

This clonotype was detected ten times or more. The chain links TRBV29-1 to TRBJ2-7; tentative D call: TRBD1 (5 bases). Germline loops: CDR1 SQVTM, CDR2 ANQGSEA. The CDR3 has 12 amino acids. Trimming removed 7 bases from V and 0 bases from J, with 10 bases in between. The CDR3 region is CSAQDNSYEQYF. CDR3 coding DNA: TGCAGCGCTCAGGACAACTCCTACGAGCAGTACTTC.

This clonotype has at least ten counts. V and J are TRBV29-1 and TRBJ2-2, with TRBD1 as a possible D gene (6 bases). The CDR3 is made up of 14 amino acids. CDR1 SQVTM and CDR2 ANQGSEA come from the germline V gene. V shed 1 base and J shed 7 bases, with 13 bases lying between them. Written as DNA, the CDR3 is TGCAGCGTTGAAGGCCCTACCAGGGGCGGGGAGCTGTTTTTT. Translating it yields CSVEGPTRGGELFF.

The gene calls are TRBV5-1 and TRBJ2-3; 16 positions agree with TRBD2. Germline loops: CDR1 SGHRS, CDR2 YFSETQ. The junction had 5 bases not matched to a gene; V was cut back by 2 bases and J by 2 bases. The CDR3 is 18 amino acids. CDR3 sequence (DNA): TGCGCCAGCAGCTTCGGGACTAGCGGGGGGGATGACACAGATACGCAGTATTTT. Translating gives CASSFGTSGGDDTDTQYF.

This chain connects TRBV7-8 to TRBJ2-3; 9 bases line up with TRBD2. Germline V lookup: CDR1 SGHVS, CDR2 FQNEAQ. With V trimmed by 7 bases and J by 1 base, 9 bases remained unmatched. This CDR3 region has 16 residues. CDR3 sequence (DNA): TGTGCCAGCACAACTGCGGGGGGGTGGGGCACAGATACGCAGTATTTT. It yields the protein CASTTAGGWGTDTQYF.

There are many counts of this clonotype. CDR3 amino acids: CASSQERARTGELFF. CDR3 nucleotide sequence: TGCGCCAGCAGCCAAGAGAGGGCTCGGACCGGGGAGCTGTTTTTT. The chain links TRBV4-3 to TRBJ2-2; D might be TRBD2 (5 bases). V dropped 0 bases and J dropped 5 bases, with 10 bases sitting between them. This CDR3 contains 15 residues. Germline V gene data show CDR1 as LGHNA and CDR2 as YSLEER.

A few counts support this clonotype. The chain employs TRBV6-2 or TRBV6-3 and TRBJ2-7; D might be TRBD2 (6 bases). Germline CDR1 MNHEY, CDR2 SVGEGT. Trimming removed 7 bases from V and 6 bases from J, with 22 bases in between. The CDR3 loop spans 15 amino acids. The CDR3: CASTPFAGTSSEQYF. CDR3 coding DNA: TGTGCCAGCACTCCCTTCGCCGGGACTTCGAGCGAGCAGTACTTC.

The rearrangement links TRBV20-1 to TRBJ2-1, with TRBD2 matching over 9 bases. This CDR3 has 14 amino acids. Germline loops: CDR1 DFQATT, CDR2 SNEGSKA (reference sequence). V gave up 5 bases and J gave up 6 bases; unmatched junction bases: 8. CDR3 bases: TGCAGTGCTCTGCGGCGGGGGGGCCTCAATGAGCAGTTCTTC. It translates to CSALRRGGLNEQFF.

The J gene is TRBJ2-3, the V gene TRBV6-2 or TRBV6-3, with 11 nucleotides matching TRBD2. Per germline, CDR1 MNHEY and CDR2 SVGEGT. This CDR3 has 17 amino acids. The V and J ends lost 2 bases and 4 bases, in that order; junction bases with no gene match: 8. The CDR3 region has the DNA TGTGCCAGCAGTTACACACTGGGACTAGCGGAGCCAGATACGCAGTATTTT. The encoded protein is CASSYTLGLAEPDTQYF.

In this sample, this clonotype turned up many times. V usage is TRBV20-1 and J usage is TRBJ1-3; D not certain. The CDR3 loop spans 11 amino acids. Between the trimmed V and J ends, which lost 3 bases and 7 bases, there was a span of 7 bases. Per germline, CDR1 DFQATT and CDR2 SNEGSKA (reference sequence). The CDR3 nucleotides read TGCAGTGCTAGTGACTGGAACACCATATATTTT. It translates to CSASDWNTIYF.

This rearrangement joins TRBV9 to TRBJ1-5; tentatively, D is TRBD1 (5 bases). From germline, CDR1 is SGDLS and CDR2 YYNGEE. The CDR3 is 14 amino acids. V lost 6 bases and J 5 bases, leaving 15 bases between the germline ends. This CDR3 reads CASNQGDVDQPQHF. DNA of the CDR3: TGTGCCAGCAACCAAGGGGACGTAGATCAGCCCCAGCATTTT.

The sample holds a few counts of this clonotype. The chain recombines TRBV10-3 with TRBJ2-2, with 11 bases aligning to TRBD1. There are 15 residues in the CDR3. The J segment lost 3 bases and the V segment lost 6 bases, leaving 3 bases of the junction unmatched. Germline V lookup: CDR1 ENHRY, CDR2 SYGVKD. CDR3 region: CAIRGQGVHTGELFF. The CDR3 DNA is TGTGCCATCAGGGGACAGGGGGTTCACACCGGGGAGCTGTTTTTT.

This clonotype has a count of ten or more. This sequence joins TRBV12-3 or TRBV12-4 and TRBJ2-3, with 9 nucleotides matching TRBD1. The V and J ends lost 5 bases and 10 bases, in that order; junction bases with no gene match: 16. The CDR3 contains 16 residues. CDR3 bases: TGTGCCAGCAGTCCCGGACAGGGGCATCTAGGGTTGGCGCAGTATTTT. Translated: CASSPGQGHLGLAQYF.

The chain carries TRBV28 and TRBJ2-5; no reliable D call. The germline V gene encodes CDR1 MDHEN and CDR2 SYDVKM. The CDR3 extends over 13 amino acids. V gave up 6 bases and J gave up 1 base, with 9 bases separating them. This CDR3 reads CASRRSFQETQYF. CDR3 DNA: TGTGCCAGCAGACGCAGCTTCCAAGAGACCCAGTACTTC. Full variable domain (missing parts from reference TRBV28 and TRBJ2-5): DVKVTQSSRYLVKRTGEKVFLECVQDMDHENMFWYRQDPGLGLRLIYFSYDVKMKEKGDIPEGYSVSREKKERFSLILESASTNQTSMYLCASRRSFQETQYFGPGTRLLVL.